Presented here are 21 T cell receptor beta chains from one specimen sequenced in a study of blood T cell repertoires in COVID-19. Only in-frame clones appear in the TCRdb table, and some are missing; sequencing was by immunoSEQ multiplex PCR. Of 68,000 or so clones in the sample, 80% to 90% were seen once. What was sequenced was peripheral blood. The source of these receptors is a man aged 50 to 60 with acute or convalescent COVID-19.

The gene calls are TRBV19 and TRBJ2-1; 9 nucleotides match TRBD2. The V gene's germline CDR1 is LNHDA and CDR2 SQIVND (reference sequence). The CDR3 consists of 15 residues. The V and J ends lost 5 bases and 9 bases, in that order; junction bases with no gene match: 11. As DNA, the CDR3 is TGTGCCAGTAGTTCCACCCTAGCGGGAATGGGTGAGCAGTTCTTC. This encodes CASSSTLAGMGEQFF.

The J gene is TRBJ2-3, the V gene TRBV5-1, with TRBD2 identical over 8 bases. In germline, CDR1 is SGHRS, CDR2 YFSETQ. The CDR3 is 18 amino acids. V was pared by 4 bases and J by 4 bases, with 17 bases of the junction left unmatched. In nucleotides, the CDR3 is TGCGCCAGCAGCAGGGCGTTAGCGGGGCTCGCTTGGGCAGATACGCAGTATTTT. Translating gives CASSRALAGLAWADTQYF.

This sequence joins TRBV6-2 or TRBV6-3 and TRBJ2-1, with 10 positions matching TRBD2. Germline V gene lookup returns CDR1 MNHEY and CDR2 SVGEGT. This CDR3 comprises 15 residues. The J segment lost 4 bases and the V segment lost 6 bases, leaving 6 bases of the junction unmatched. Here the CDR3 reads CASSKGLAEYNEQFF. As DNA, the CDR3 is TGTGCCAGCAGCAAAGGACTAGCGGAATACAATGAGCAGTTCTTC.

The chain has TRBV18 and TRBJ2-5; possible D gene TRBD2, 5 bases. The CDR3 loop spans 16 amino acids. Germline V gene lookup returns CDR1 KGHSH and CDR2 LQKENI. Trimming stripped 3 bases from V and 7 bases from J, with 21 bases between. DNA of the CDR3: TGTGCCAGCTCACCCTGGGAGACCACTACGAGCCTGACCCAGTACTTC. Translated, it gives CASSPWETTTSLTQYF.

The chain combines TRBV11-2 with TRBJ1-3, with 8 bases fitting TRBD1. The V gene end was trimmed by 5 bases and the J gene end by 2 bases; junction bases not matched to a gene: 11. CDR1 and CDR2 from the germline V gene are SGHAT and FQNNGV. This CDR3 spans 17 amino acids. The DNA for the CDR3 is TGTGCCAGCAGCCCAGGGGACAGGCGCGCCCCTGGAAACACCATATATTTT. It codes for CASSPGDRRAPGNTIYF.

The V and J genes are TRBV30 and TRBJ1-4; 7 bases align to TRBD1. Germline V CDR1 and CDR2: GTSNPN, SVGIG (reference sequence). J lost 8 bases, V lost 3 bases, and 12 bases had no gene match. The CDR3 length is 15 residues. The CDR3 reads CAWSPGQAGGEKLFF. The CDR3 nucleotides are TGTGCCTGGAGCCCAGGACAGGCTGGGGGCGAAAAACTGTTTTTT.

The gene calls are TRBV4-3 and TRBJ1-5; 10 bases line up with TRBD1. This CDR3 region has 18 residues. Germline V CDR1 and CDR2: LGHNA, YSLEER. V dropped 0 bases and J dropped 2; count of bases not matched to a gene: 7. For the CDR3, the DNA is TGCGCCAGCAGCCAAGATCGGGTGACAGGGGGCGGCAATCAGCCCCAGCATTTT. This translates into CASSQDRVTGGGNQPQHF.

This clone was recorded a few times. The chain is built from TRBV24-1 and TRBJ1-2, with a possible D match to TRBD1 (5 bases). CDR3 length: 13 amino acids. Looked up from germline, CDR1 is KGHDR and CDR2 is SFDVKD. V was clipped by 10 bases and J by 8 bases, with 19 bases between them. The chain's CDR3 is CATSKRQGGGYTF. The CDR3 coding sequence is TGTGCCACTTCGAAGCGGCAGGGAGGCGGCTACACCTTC.

The CDR3 sequence is CASSLRDLGWGKGFNYGYTF. Here the CDR3 DNA reads TGTGCCAGCAGTCTAAGGGATTTGGGGTGGGGCAAAGGATTTAACTATGGCTACACCTTC. The chain joins TRBV28 to TRBJ1-2; possibly TRBD1 for D (5 bases). Trimming left V 5 bases short and J 1 base short, with 29 bases between. CDR3 length equals 20 residues. Germline loops: CDR1 MDHEN, CDR2 SYDVKM.

The V call is TRBV28, the J call TRBJ2-5; 7 nucleotides agree with TRBD2. This CDR3 has 14 residues. The V gene's germline CDR1 is MDHEN and CDR2 SYDVKM. Losses at the gene ends were 5 bases for V and 5 bases for J; bases not matched to a gene: 8. The CDR3 DNA sequence: TGTGCCAGCAGTAGAAGCGGGGTGGGGGAGACCCAGTACTTC. This gives the protein CASSRSGVGETQYF.

This clone was seen only a few times. The genes are TRBV5-1 and TRBJ2-2; D might be TRBD1 (5 bases). Trimming removed 4 bases from V and 6 bases from J, with 13 bases in between. In germline, CDR1 is SGHRS, CDR2 YFSETQ. The CDR3 runs 14 residues. In DNA form, the CDR3 reads TGCGCCAGCAGCCCAGGGTTAGGGTCCGGGGAGCTGTTTTTT. Residues: CASSPGLGSGELFF.

The genes are TRBV6-4 and TRBJ2-2; TRBD2 is a possible D gene (6 bases). With 1 base removed from V and 7 bases from J, the gap between germline ends came to 7 bases. Germline V gene sequence: CDR1 MRHNA, CDR2 SNTAGT. The CDR3 is 13 residues long. The DNA of the CDR3 is TGTGCCAGCAGTGACTATAGCGGCGGGGAGCTGTTTTTT. This translates into CASSDYSGGELFF.

The chain links TRBV6-2 or TRBV6-3 to TRBJ1-1; TRBD1 is a possible D gene (6 bases). The CDR3 length is 10 residues. The germline V and J ends were trimmed by 5 bases and 8 bases, with 6 bases remaining between them. The germline V gene encodes CDR1 MNHEY and CDR2 SVGEGT. CDR3 in amino acids: CASSDREAFF. DNA of the CDR3: TGTGCCAGCAGTGACAGGGAAGCTTTCTTT.

In this sample, this clone is medium-sized. V and J are TRBV21-1 and TRBJ2-5; TRBD1, the table's D call, lacks a check against the DNA. TRBV21-1 has pseudogene status. The CDR3 spans 15 residues. The CDR3 DNA reads TGTGCCAGCAGCAAAGGGCTGACAGGGAGGGAGACCCAGTACTTC. This translates into CASSKGLTGRETQYF.

The chain combines TRBV27 with TRBJ2-1; 7 bases agree with TRBD2. CDR3 length: 15 amino acids. Germline loops: CDR1 MNHEY, CDR2 SMNVEV (reference sequence). The V and J ends lost 3 bases and 3 bases, in that order; junction bases with no gene match: 5. The CDR3 loop reads CASSFGLGNYNEQFF. As DNA, the CDR3 is TGTGCCAGCAGTTTCGGACTAGGGAACTACAATGAGCAGTTCTTC.

The V and J genes are TRBV18 and TRBJ1-4, with 7 nucleotides matching TRBD1. Trimming cost V 3 bases and J 5 bases; bases outside gene matches: 6. Looked up from germline, CDR1 is KGHSH and CDR2 is LQKENI. This CDR3 has 15 amino acids. CDR3 protein: CASSPTGVVNEKLFF. DNA for the CDR3: TGTGCCAGCTCACCCACAGGGGTAGTGAATGAAAAACTGTTTTTT.

This clone was seen once. V gene TRBV7-2 combines with J gene TRBJ1-4, with TRBD1 matching over 7 bases. Trimming took 0 bases from V and 7 from J; bases not matched to a gene: 5. The CDR3 contains 15 residues. CDR1 and CDR2 (germline): SGHTA, FQGNSA. The CDR3 DNA is TGTGCCAGCAGCTTAGCAGGGGGCCCTACTGAAAAACTGTTTTTT. This encodes CASSLAGGPTEKLFF.

V gene TRBV5-1 combines with J gene TRBJ2-5; tentatively, D is TRBD1 (6 bases). CDR1 is SGHRS, CDR2 YFSETQ, per germline. With 6 bases removed from V and 4 bases from J, the gap between germline ends came to 13 bases. The CDR3 length is 13 residues. This chain's CDR3 is CASTNRDGETQYF. CDR3 DNA sequence: TGCGCCAGCACCAACAGGGACGGAGAGACCCAGTACTTC.

V gene TRBV19 combines with J gene TRBJ1-1; 8 bases are a match to TRBD1. Trimming at V came to 2 bases and at J to 1 base, leaving 3 bases not matched to a gene. The V gene's germline CDR1 is LNHDA and CDR2 SQIVND (reference sequence). The CDR3 runs 15 residues. CDR3 nucleotide sequence: TGTGCCAGTAGTATACAGGGGGCGCAGAACACTGAAGCTTTCTTT. It yields the protein CASSIQGAQNTEAFF.

This clone has only a few counts. The V and J genes are TRBV2 and TRBJ1-1; 8 nucleotides agree with TRBD1. This CDR3 comprises 14 residues. Trimming at V came to 6 bases and at J to 3 bases, leaving 6 bases not matched to a gene. CDR1 is SNHLY, CDR2 FYNNEI, per germline. The CDR3 sequence is CASSWTGRDTEAFF. The CDR3 DNA sequence: TGTGCCAGCAGCTGGACAGGGCGAGACACTGAAGCTTTCTTT.

The CDR3: CAVHGGQNTEAFF. CDR3 in DNA: TGTGCCGTACACGGCGGCCAGAACACTGAAGCTTTCTTT. This rearrangement joins TRBV11-3 to TRBJ1-1, with unresolved D. Germline V gives CDR1 SGHNT, CDR2 YENEEA. The CDR3 sequence is 13 residues long. V dropped 11 bases and J dropped 1 base, with 14 bases sitting between them.